Listed here is a single T cell receptor (beta chain). Its target is unknown. In TCRdb, the reads were re-called with MiXCR into one record per CDR3 protein. Altogether around 540,000 distinct CDR3 sequences are present, 33% being singletons, with the ten largest covering 17%. This record comes from a study of T cell repertoires in cytomegalovirus infection. In germline, CDR1 is KGHDR, CDR2 SFDVKD. Unmatched junction bases numbered 5, after V lost 3 bases and J lost 4 bases. CDR3 length: 16 amino acids. Findings and limits, study-wide: What dominated the ex vivo response were HLA-C-restricted CMV-specific TCR beta clonotypes.

The chain carries TRBV24-1 and TRBJ2-1; 10 bases line up with TRBD1. The sequences come from cultured PBMCs, collected from culture after CMV antigen stimulation. The source is a human donor in good health (CMV status not recorded). Some clones in this sample may be carry-over from other donors' samples. CDR3 nucleotides: TGTGCCACCAGTGATATAGACAGGGGGCTTTACAATGAGCAGTTCTTC. Its protein product is CATSDIDRGLYNEQFF.